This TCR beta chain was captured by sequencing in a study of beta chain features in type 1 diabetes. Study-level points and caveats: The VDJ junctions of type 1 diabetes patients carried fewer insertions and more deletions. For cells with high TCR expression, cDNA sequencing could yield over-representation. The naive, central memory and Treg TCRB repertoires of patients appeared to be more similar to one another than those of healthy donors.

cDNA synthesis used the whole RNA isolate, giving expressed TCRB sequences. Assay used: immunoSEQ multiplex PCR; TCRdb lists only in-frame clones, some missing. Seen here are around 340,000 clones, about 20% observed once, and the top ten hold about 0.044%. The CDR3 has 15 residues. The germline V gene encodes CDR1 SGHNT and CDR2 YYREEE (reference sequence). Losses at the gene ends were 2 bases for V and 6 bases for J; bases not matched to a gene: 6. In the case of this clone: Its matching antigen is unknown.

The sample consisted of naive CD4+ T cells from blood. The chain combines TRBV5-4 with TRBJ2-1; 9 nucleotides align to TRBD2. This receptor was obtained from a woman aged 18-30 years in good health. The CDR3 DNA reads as TGTGCCAGCAGCTTTGGACTAGCGAACAGCAATGAGCAGTTCTTC. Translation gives CASSFGLANSNEQFF.